The rows below give T cell receptor beta chains drawn from one sample of a study of post-analysis software for immune sequencing data. Each CDR3 protein gets one entry after TCRdb re-called the PCR reads with MiXCR. The sample consists of about 800,000 distinct CDR3 sequences, roughly 27% of them appearing once. The sequenced sample was blood. These receptors were collected from a girl aged 10 to 17 with multiple sclerosis. Both conserved end residues are part of each CDR3. D genes are given only for firm matches. Rows may omit the clone size; those that give it use once, few, many or a size class.

.,.,TRBV9,TRBJ2-5,CASSVNTQPQETQYF,TGTGCCAGCAGCGTAAACACCCAGCCCCAAGAGACCCAGTACTTC
few,.,TRBV20-1,TRBJ1-1,CSLSNTEAFF,TGCAGTCTTAGCAACACTGAAGCTTTCTTT
.,.,TRBV20-1,TRBJ2-7,CSALPSLPVDYEQYF,TGCAGTGCTTTGCCCTCTCTCCCGGTGGACTACGAGCAGTACTTC
.,TRBD1,TRBV7-6,TRBJ1-1,CASSRTGETEAFF,TGTGCCAGCAGTCGTACAGGGGAAACTGAAGCTTTCTTT
few,TRBD2,TRBV12-5,TRBJ2-1,CASGLVTSGSFGDEQFF,TGTGCTAGTGGTTTGGTTACTAGCGGCAGCTTCGGCGATGAGCAGTTCTTC
.,.,TRBV4-1,TRBJ1-2,CASSQDSEAYYGYTF,TGCGCCAGCAGCCAAGATTCGGAGGCGTACTATGGCTACACCTTC
many,.,TRBV5-6,TRBJ2-5,CASSLWGEQETQYF,TGTGCCAGCAGCTTGTGGGGGGAACAAGAGACCCAGTACTTC
few,TRBD1,TRBV6-1,TRBJ2-5,CASSEVGTGSETQYF,TGTGCCAGCAGTGAAGTCGGGACAGGGTCAGAGACCCAGTACTTC
few,.,TRBV3-1,TRBJ2-5,CASSQGLREETQYF,TGTGCCAGCAGCCAGGGCCTCCGGGAAGAGACCCAGTACTTC
.,TRBD1,TRBV5-6,TRBJ2-7,CASSLTGGFYEQYF,TGTGCCAGCAGCTTAACAGGGGGTTTCTACGAGCAGTACTTC
few,TRBD1,TRBV20-1,TRBJ2-5,CSAREFRGRQTQYF,TGCAGTGCTAGAGAATTTAGGGGGCGGCAGACCCAGTACTTC
.,.,TRBV12-3/TRBV12-4,TRBJ2-1,CASSLSGRASYNEQFF,TGTGCCAGCAGTTTATCGGGGCGTGCCTCCTACAATGAGCAGTTCTTC
few,TRBD1,TRBV20-1,TRBJ1-2,CSARSTRRGGSGYTF,TGCAGTGCTAGATCGACTCGCAGGGGGGGATCTGGCTACACCTTC
.,.,TRBV18,TRBJ2-5,CASSPAGPPGETQYF,TGTGCCAGCTCACCCGCCGGGCCCCCGGGGGAGACCCAGTACTTC
.,.,TRBV20-1,TRBJ2-2,CSARDGGTPWGTGELFF,TGCAGTGCTAGAGATGGTGGAACACCTTGGGGGACCGGGGAGCTGTTTTTT
.,.,TRBV20-1,TRBJ1-5,CSARDMMPSSQPQHF,TGCAGTGCTAGAGATATGATGCCTAGTAGTCAGCCCCAGCATTTT
many,.,TRBV5-5,TRBJ2-7,CASSRGGYEQYF,TGTGCCAGCAGCCGGGGAGGCTACGAGCAGTACTTC
few,.,TRBV27,TRBJ2-1,CASSPHTLAGQFF,TGTGCCAGCAGTCCGCACACACTAGCCGGGCAGTTCTTC
once,.,TRBV29-1,TRBJ2-3,CSVVETLGGTQYF,TGCAGCGTTGTAGAGACCCTGGGCGGGACGCAGTATTTT
many,.,TRBV27,TRBJ2-5,CASSLMGPQETQYF,TGTGCCAGCAGTTTAATGGGTCCTCAGGAGACCCAGTACTTC
.,.,TRBV13,TRBJ1-2,CASSRGTFNYGYTF,TGTGCCAGCAGCCGCGGCACGTTTAACTATGGCTACACCTTC
few,TRBD1,TRBV20-1,TRBJ2-7,CSARDLVGQATRKQYF,TGCAGTGCTAGAGATCTTGTCGGACAGGCTACGAGAAAGCAGTACTTC
once,.,TRBV14,TRBJ1-3,CASSPRGLGRGSGNTIYF,TGTGCCAGCAGCCCACGGGGTCTGGGCAGAGGCTCTGGAAACACCATATATTTT
many,.,TRBV27,TRBJ2-6,CASSAPSSGANVLTF,TGTGCCAGCAGTGCCCCGAGCTCTGGGGCCAACGTCCTGACTTTC
.,TRBD2,TRBV4-3,TRBJ2-2,CASSPRLAGGAGELFF,TGCGCCAGCAGCCCGCGACTAGCGGGAGGGGCCGGGGAGCTGTTTTTT
.,TRBD2,TRBV20-1,TRBJ2-3,CSASRLAGGLSTDTQYF,TGCAGTGCTAGTCGGCTGGCGGGAGGCCTCTCCACAGATACGCAGTATTTT
few,TRBD1,TRBV4-1,TRBJ1-4,CASSQSGTGQFNEKLFF,TGCGCCAGCAGCCAGAGTGGGACGGGACAGTTTAATGAAAAACTGTTTTTT
.,.,TRBV4-3,TRBJ2-5,CASSQVSNPQETQYF,TGCGCCAGCAGCCAAGTTTCAAATCCCCAAGAGACCCAGTACTTC
few,TRBD2,TRBV12-3/TRBV12-4,TRBJ2-7,CASTLYPGGLSEQYF,TGTGCCAGCACCCTCTACCCGGGGGGGTTGAGCGAGCAGTACTTC
few,.,TRBV20-1,TRBJ2-7,CSARVLRRKKGEQYF,TGCAGTGCTAGAGTGTTACGCCGAAAGAAGGGCGAGCAGTACTTC
.,.,TRBV3-1,TRBJ2-3,CASSQGITTDTQYF,TGTGCCAGCAGCCAAGGTATAACCACAGATACGCAGTATTTT
.,.,TRBV12-3/TRBV12-4,TRBJ2-5,CASGSGAETQYF,TGTGCCAGCGGGTCAGGGGCGGAGACCCAGTACTTC
.,.,TRBV7-2,TRBJ1-1,CASRMSLDTEAFF,TGTGCCAGCAGAATGAGTCTGGACACTGAAGCTTTCTTT
.,TRBD2,TRBV28,TRBJ2-5,CASSHRTTGRGMTQYF,TGTGCCAGCAGTCACCGGACTACCGGGAGGGGTATGACCCAGTACTTC
few,TRBD2,TRBV5-6,TRBJ2-1,CASSLEVGGFSSYNEQFF,TGTGCCAGCAGCTTAGAGGTGGGGGGGTTCAGCTCCTACAATGAGCAGTTCTTC
.,.,TRBV12-3/TRBV12-4,TRBJ2-5,CASSPGGLGETQYF,TGTGCCAGCAGTCCCGGGGGGCTGGGGGAGACCCAGTACTTC
few,TRBD1,TRBV12-3/TRBV12-4,TRBJ2-1,CASREGQALYNEQFF,TGTGCCAGCAGAGAGGGACAGGCCCTCTACAATGAGCAGTTCTTC
many,.,TRBV10-3,TRBJ2-5,CATMPGVGETQYF,TGTGCCACGATGCCGGGGGTGGGGGAGACCCAGTACTTC
.,.,TRBV29-1,TRBJ2-2,CSVVWGWGTGELFF,TGCAGCGTTGTTTGGGGGTGGGGCACCGGGGAGCTGTTTTTT
once,TRBD1,TRBV6-1,TRBJ2-7,CASRKGQGNEQYF,TGTGCCAGCAGGAAGGGACAGGGTAACGAGCAGTACTTC
few,TRBD2,TRBV27,TRBJ2-1,CASGALTSGFF,TGTGCCAGCGGGGCCCTAACTAGCGGGTTCTTC